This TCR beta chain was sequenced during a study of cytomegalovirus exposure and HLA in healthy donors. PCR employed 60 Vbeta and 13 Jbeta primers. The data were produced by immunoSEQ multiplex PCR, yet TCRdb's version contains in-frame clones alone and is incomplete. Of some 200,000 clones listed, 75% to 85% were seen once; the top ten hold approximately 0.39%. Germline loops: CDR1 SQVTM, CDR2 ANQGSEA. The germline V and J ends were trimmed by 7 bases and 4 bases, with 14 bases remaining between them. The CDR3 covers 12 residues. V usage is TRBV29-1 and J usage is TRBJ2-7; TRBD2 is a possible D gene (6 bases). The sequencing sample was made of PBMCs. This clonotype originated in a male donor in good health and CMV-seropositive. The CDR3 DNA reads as TGCAGCGCCGGGACTGGAACTTACGAGCAGTACTTC. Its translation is CSAGTGTYEQYF.